The rows below give T cell receptor beta chains drawn from one sample of a study of human T cells and chemical hapten exposure. TCRdb reprocessed the RACE reads via MiXCR and lists one record per CDR3 protein. The sample holds about 95,000 distinct CDR3 sequences; about 10% are singletons and the top ten take 3% to 4%. The sequenced sample was whole blood, obtained in connection with sensitization to the hapten diphenylcyclopropenone (DPC). Receptors were obtained from a woman in her thirties or forties with alopecia areata. Some clones in this sample may be carry-over from other donors' samples. Both conserved end residues are part of each CDR3. The order of the fields is CDR3 length, clone size, D gene, J gene, V gene, CDR3 DNA, CDR3 protein. D genes are given only for firm matches. Some rows have no size entry. The others give once, few or many, or a class for an expanded clone.

len: 14; abundance: .; d_gene: .; j_gene: TRBJ2-5; v_gene: TRBV7-9; CDR3nt: TGTGCCAGCAGCTTGGCACCTCCACAAGAGACCCAGTACTTC; CDR3aa: CASSLAPPQETQYF
len: 13; abundance: .; d_gene: .; j_gene: TRBJ2-1; v_gene: TRBV11-2; CDR3nt: TGTGCCAGCAGCCGCAAAACCGTAGGGGAGCAGTTCTTC; CDR3aa: CASSRKTVGEQFF
len: 13; abundance: once; d_gene: TRBD1; j_gene: TRBJ2-5; v_gene: TRBV9; CDR3nt: TGTGCCAGCAGCGTAACAGGGGTAGAGACCCAGTACTTC; CDR3aa: CASSVTGVETQYF
len: 18; abundance: .; d_gene: .; j_gene: TRBJ1-2; v_gene: TRBV7-2; CDR3nt: TGTGCCAGCGTATGGGGAAGGCGGACATCCCGAGCTAACTATGGCTACACCTTC; CDR3aa: CASVWGRRTSRANYGYTF
len: 12; abundance: .; d_gene: .; j_gene: TRBJ2-7; v_gene: TRBV6-2/TRBV6-3; CDR3nt: TGTGCCAGCAGTTCGGACAACTACGAGCAGTACTTC; CDR3aa: CASSSDNYEQYF
len: 16; abundance: few; d_gene: TRBD1; j_gene: TRBJ2-7; v_gene: TRBV28; CDR3nt: TGTGCCAGCACCCGACTCGGGACAGGGGCCCCCTACGAGCAGTACTTC; CDR3aa: CASTRLGTGAPYEQYF
len: 16; abundance: few; d_gene: TRBD2; j_gene: TRBJ2-2; v_gene: TRBV28; CDR3nt: TGTGCCAGCAGTATGGCTTTATTAGCGGGGCCCGGGGAGCTGTTTTTT; CDR3aa: CASSMALLAGPGELFF
len: 12; abundance: many; d_gene: .; j_gene: TRBJ1-2; v_gene: TRBV6-6; CDR3nt: TGTGCCTACGGGGGATCTAACTATGGCTACACCTTC; CDR3aa: CAYGGSNYGYTF
len: 15; abundance: many; d_gene: TRBD1; j_gene: TRBJ1-5; v_gene: TRBV24-1; CDR3nt: TGTGCCACCAGTGCAACAGGGGGCAGGTATCAGCCCCAGCATTTT; CDR3aa: CATSATGGRYQPQHF
len: 14; abundance: .; d_gene: .; j_gene: TRBJ2-7; v_gene: TRBV2; CDR3nt: TGTGCCAGCAGTGTGATGGGTAGCTCCTACGAGCAGTACTTC; CDR3aa: CASSVMGSSYEQYF
len: 14; abundance: .; d_gene: TRBD1; j_gene: TRBJ1-1; v_gene: TRBV3-1; CDR3nt: TGTGCCAGTCTGGACAGGGGCGCGAACACTGAAGCTTTCTTT; CDR3aa: CASLDRGANTEAFF
len: 13; abundance: many; d_gene: .; j_gene: TRBJ1-1; v_gene: TRBV6-2/TRBV6-3; CDR3nt: TGTGCCAGCAGTCCACGCAGGACAGCTGAAGCTTTCTTT; CDR3aa: CASSPRRTAEAFF
len: 19; abundance: .; d_gene: TRBD1; j_gene: TRBJ1-3; v_gene: TRBV7-9; CDR3nt: TGTGTCAGCCTTCGACATCGGCCGGGACAGGGGGCGCGAGGAAACACCATATATTTT; CDR3aa: CVSLRHRPGQGARGNTIYF
len: 14; abundance: many; d_gene: .; j_gene: TRBJ1-1; v_gene: TRBV14; CDR3nt: TGTGCCAGCAGCCAAGTTCTGGGGAACACTGAAGCTTTCTTT; CDR3aa: CASSQVLGNTEAFF
len: 12; abundance: .; d_gene: TRBD1; j_gene: TRBJ2-3; v_gene: TRBV9; CDR3nt: TGTGCCAGCAGCGTAGAAGGGGGCCCGCAGTATTTT; CDR3aa: CASSVEGGPQYF
len: 15; abundance: .; d_gene: .; j_gene: TRBJ2-5; v_gene: TRBV7-2; CDR3nt: TGTGCCAGCAGCTTACATCCATCCCCACAAGAGACCCAGTACTTC; CDR3aa: CASSLHPSPQETQYF
len: 17; abundance: .; d_gene: .; j_gene: TRBJ2-1; v_gene: TRBV7-2; CDR3nt: TGTGCCAGCAGCTTAAGACTAGTGGTGAGTGCTGGGAATGAGCAGTTCTTC; CDR3aa: CASSLRLVVSAGNEQFF
len: 16; abundance: many; d_gene: TRBD1; j_gene: TRBJ2-7; v_gene: TRBV29-1; CDR3nt: TGCAGCGTCGAAGTCAACAGGGGCCAGAGCTCCTACGAGCAGTACTTC; CDR3aa: CSVEVNRGQSSYEQYF
len: 17; abundance: many; d_gene: TRBD1; j_gene: TRBJ1-2; v_gene: TRBV4-3; CDR3nt: TGCGCCAGCAGCCAAGATCACAGGACAGGGGATGACTATGGCTACACCTTC; CDR3aa: CASSQDHRTGDDYGYTF
len: 13; abundance: few; d_gene: .; j_gene: TRBJ2-7; v_gene: TRBV5-6; CDR3nt: TGTGCCAGCAGCCCAGAGGGCCCCTACGAGCAGTACTTC; CDR3aa: CASSPEGPYEQYF
len: 16; abundance: few; d_gene: .; j_gene: TRBJ2-5; v_gene: TRBV7-2; CDR3nt: TGTGCCAGCAGCCTCATAATCGGACTCTCTGGGGAGACCCAGTACTTC; CDR3aa: CASSLIIGLSGETQYF
len: 16; abundance: many; d_gene: TRBD2; j_gene: TRBJ2-2; v_gene: TRBV20-1; CDR3nt: TGCAGTGCTAGAGAGGGACTAGCGGGGGCGGGCGGGGAGCTGTTTTTT; CDR3aa: CSAREGLAGAGGELFF
len: 13; abundance: few; d_gene: .; j_gene: TRBJ2-7; v_gene: TRBV27; CDR3nt: TGTGCCAGCACCAGCTTGGGTACCTACGAGCAGTACTTC; CDR3aa: CASTSLGTYEQYF
len: 14; abundance: .; d_gene: .; j_gene: TRBJ1-6; v_gene: TRBV3-1; CDR3nt: TGTGCCAGCAGCCAAGCCAGGTCGAATTCACCCCTCCACTTT; CDR3aa: CASSQARSNSPLHF
len: 16; abundance: many; d_gene: .; j_gene: TRBJ2-7; v_gene: TRBV13; CDR3nt: TGTGCCAGCAGCTTAGGGACTACCCGGACGGCCTACGAGCAGTACTTC; CDR3aa: CASSLGTTRTAYEQYF
len: 15; abundance: .; d_gene: .; j_gene: TRBJ1-4; v_gene: TRBV29-1; CDR3nt: TGCAGCGTTGTTGGGGGGGCCGAGGGTAATGAAAAACTGTTTTTT; CDR3aa: CSVVGGAEGNEKLFF
len: 15; abundance: few; d_gene: .; j_gene: TRBJ2-1; v_gene: TRBV28; CDR3nt: TGTGCCAGCAGTTTATGGGGAAAGCGTGGGGATGAGCAGTTCTTC; CDR3aa: CASSLWGKRGDEQFF
len: 12; abundance: many; d_gene: .; j_gene: TRBJ1-2; v_gene: TRBV2; CDR3nt: TGTGCCAGCAGGACCAACAGGGATGGCTACACCTTC; CDR3aa: CASRTNRDGYTF
len: 12; abundance: few; d_gene: .; j_gene: TRBJ2-7; v_gene: TRBV7-2; CDR3nt: TGTGCCAGCAGCTTAAAGGGAGACGAGCAGTACTTC; CDR3aa: CASSLKGDEQYF
len: 15; abundance: few; d_gene: TRBD2; j_gene: TRBJ2-7; v_gene: TRBV5-1; CDR3nt: TGCGCCAGCAGCTCCGGACTAGCGGTGAGCTACGAGCAGTACTTC; CDR3aa: CASSSGLAVSYEQYF
len: 14; abundance: many; d_gene: TRBD1; j_gene: TRBJ1-1; v_gene: TRBV6-2/TRBV6-3; CDR3nt: TGTGCCAGCAACTGGGGGACAGGGTCGACTGAAGCTTTCTTT; CDR3aa: CASNWGTGSTEAFF
len: 17; abundance: many; d_gene: .; j_gene: TRBJ1-2; v_gene: TRBV7-8; CDR3nt: TGTGCCAGCAGCTTAGTCGTGTTGGACACAACTCTGTATGGCTACACCTTC; CDR3aa: CASSLVVLDTTLYGYTF
len: 15; abundance: many; d_gene: TRBD2; j_gene: TRBJ2-1; v_gene: TRBV11-2; CDR3nt: TGTGCCAGCAGCTCCGCGGGGGGGTCCTACAATGAGCAGTTCTTC; CDR3aa: CASSSAGGSYNEQFF
len: 15; abundance: many; d_gene: TRBD2; j_gene: TRBJ2-1; v_gene: TRBV20-1; CDR3nt: TGCAGTGCTAGCCGGACTAGCGGATTATACAATGAGCAGTTCTTC; CDR3aa: CSASRTSGLYNEQFF
len: 13; abundance: few; d_gene: .; j_gene: TRBJ2-7; v_gene: TRBV7-2; CDR3nt: TGTGCCAGCAGCCCCCTTTTCGTAGGAGAGTTGGGGTTC; CDR3aa: CASSPLFVGELGF
len: 15; abundance: few; d_gene: .; j_gene: TRBJ2-2; v_gene: TRBV6-1; CDR3nt: TGTGCCAGCAGTGCAACTAGGGTGCCTCCCGGGGAGCTGTTTTTT; CDR3aa: CASSATRVPPGELFF
len: 15; abundance: few; d_gene: TRBD1; j_gene: TRBJ1-2; v_gene: TRBV7-2; CDR3nt: TGTGCCAGCAGCTCTGCCCAAGGGGGCTTCTATGGCTACACCTTC; CDR3aa: CASSSAQGGFYGYTF
len: 18; abundance: .; d_gene: .; j_gene: TRBJ2-6; v_gene: TRBV7-2; CDR3nt: TGTGCCAGCAGCTTAATGGCAGTCCATAGCTCTGGGGCCAACGTCCTGACTTTC; CDR3aa: CASSLMAVHSSGANVLTF
len: 13; abundance: few; d_gene: .; j_gene: TRBJ2-3; v_gene: TRBV18; CDR3nt: TGTGCCAGCTCCCTCACAGTGGTGGATACGCAGTATTTT; CDR3aa: CASSLTVVDTQYF
len: 14; abundance: many; d_gene: TRBD1; j_gene: TRBJ1-5; v_gene: TRBV19; CDR3nt: TGTGCCAGTAACTTGGGACAGGGGGACCAGCCCCAGCATTTT; CDR3aa: CASNLGQGDQPQHF
len: 13; abundance: many; d_gene: .; j_gene: TRBJ2-7; v_gene: TRBV20-1; CDR3nt: TGCAGTGCCTGGGATATGAGCTCCTACGAGCAGTACTTC; CDR3aa: CSAWDMSSYEQYF
len: 15; abundance: few; d_gene: .; j_gene: TRBJ2-7; v_gene: TRBV6-2/TRBV6-3; CDR3nt: TGTGCCAGCACCCTTGGGCTGCCCCCCTCCTACGAGCAGTACTTC; CDR3aa: CASTLGLPPSYEQYF
len: 13; abundance: few; d_gene: .; j_gene: TRBJ2-1; v_gene: TRBV28; CDR3nt: TGTGCCAGCAGTTCACCGCCGGGGTATGAGCAGTTCTTC; CDR3aa: CASSSPPGYEQFF
len: 14; abundance: few; d_gene: .; j_gene: TRBJ2-1; v_gene: TRBV6-6; CDR3nt: TGTGCCAGCAGTTCATCGCACGGCAACAATGAGCAGTTCTTC; CDR3aa: CASSSSHGNNEQFF
len: 13; abundance: few; d_gene: .; j_gene: TRBJ1-1; v_gene: TRBV7-2; CDR3nt: TGTGCCAGCAGCCCAACCCTGAACACTGAAGCTTTCTTT; CDR3aa: CASSPTLNTEAFF
len: 14; abundance: few; d_gene: .; j_gene: TRBJ2-7; v_gene: TRBV7-2; CDR3nt: TGTGCCAGCAGTCCTACCAGGGATTCCTACGAGCAGTACTTC; CDR3aa: CASSPTRDSYEQYF
len: 13; abundance: many; d_gene: .; j_gene: TRBJ2-1; v_gene: TRBV7-8; CDR3nt: TGTGCCAGCAGCTTAGGAGAACTGTATGAGCAGTTCTTC; CDR3aa: CASSLGELYEQFF
len: 16; abundance: few; d_gene: TRBD1; j_gene: TRBJ1-1; v_gene: TRBV6-5; CDR3nt: TGTGCCAGCAGTTACAGGGGGACAGGGGTGAACACTGAAGCTTTCTTT; CDR3aa: CASSYRGTGVNTEAFF
len: 15; abundance: many; d_gene: .; j_gene: TRBJ1-1; v_gene: TRBV28; CDR3nt: TGTGCCAGCACCCCAGGCGGTATGAAGAACACTGAAGCTTTCTTT; CDR3aa: CASTPGGMKNTEAFF
len: 15; abundance: .; d_gene: .; j_gene: TRBJ2-6; v_gene: TRBV12-3/TRBV12-4; CDR3nt: TGTGCCATCAGTCTCCGGACTACTGGGGCCAACGTCCTGACTTTC; CDR3aa: CAISLRTTGANVLTF
len: 13; abundance: many; d_gene: .; j_gene: TRBJ2-7; v_gene: TRBV6-1; CDR3nt: TGTGCCAGCAGTGAAGGCAGGACGAGGGAGCAGTACTTC; CDR3aa: CASSEGRTREQYF
len: 14; abundance: many; d_gene: TRBD2; j_gene: TRBJ2-5; v_gene: TRBV11-2; CDR3nt: TGTGCCAGCAGCTCCGGGACTAGCGAAGAGACCCAGTACTTC; CDR3aa: CASSSGTSEETQYF
len: 15; abundance: .; d_gene: .; j_gene: TRBJ2-1; v_gene: TRBV11-2; CDR3nt: TGTGCCAGCAGCTACATACCGGGACCCGGGGGTGAGCAGTTCTTC; CDR3aa: CASSYIPGPGGEQFF
len: 13; abundance: many; d_gene: TRBD2; j_gene: TRBJ2-7; v_gene: TRBV4-3; CDR3nt: TGCGCCAGCAGCCTTCGCGGGGGGGGCGAGCAGTACTTC; CDR3aa: CASSLRGGGEQYF
len: 18; abundance: .; d_gene: .; j_gene: TRBJ1-1; v_gene: TRBV9; CDR3nt: TGTGCCAGCAGCCCAGGTGTAAGTTGGGGTCAGGGGAACACTGAAGCTTTCTTT; CDR3aa: CASSPGVSWGQGNTEAFF
len: 14; abundance: few; d_gene: .; j_gene: TRBJ2-1; v_gene: TRBV7-8; CDR3nt: TGTGCCAGCAGCTTAGCGGGCACAGTCCCAGGCGGGTTCTTC; CDR3aa: CASSLAGTVPGGFF
len: 15; abundance: .; d_gene: TRBD2; j_gene: TRBJ2-5; v_gene: TRBV9; CDR3nt: TGTGCCAGCAGCAGGACTAGTGGCCCAGAAGAGACCCAGTACTTC; CDR3aa: CASSRTSGPEETQYF
len: 13; abundance: few; d_gene: TRBD2; j_gene: TRBJ2-1; v_gene: TRBV29-1; CDR3nt: TGCAGCGTCCCGGGACTAGCAACGGGAGAGCAGTTCTTC; CDR3aa: CSVPGLATGEQFF
len: 18; abundance: many; d_gene: .; j_gene: TRBJ2-5; v_gene: TRBV6-6; CDR3nt: TGTGCCAGCAGCTCGTGGTCAATCGGGACACCTAGGCTGGAGACCCAGTACTTC; CDR3aa: CASSSWSIGTPRLETQYF